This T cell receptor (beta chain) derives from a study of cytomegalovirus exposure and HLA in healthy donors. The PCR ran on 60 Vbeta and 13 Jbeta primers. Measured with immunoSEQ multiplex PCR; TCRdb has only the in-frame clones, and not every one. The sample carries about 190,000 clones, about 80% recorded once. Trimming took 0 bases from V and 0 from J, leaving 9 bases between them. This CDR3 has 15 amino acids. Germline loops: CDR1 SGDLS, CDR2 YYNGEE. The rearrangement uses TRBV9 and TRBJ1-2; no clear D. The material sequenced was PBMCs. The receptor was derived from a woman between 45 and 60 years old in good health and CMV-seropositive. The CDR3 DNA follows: TGTGCCAGCAGCGTAGGGCAAATAACTAACTATGGCTACACCTTC. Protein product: CASSVGQITNYGYTF. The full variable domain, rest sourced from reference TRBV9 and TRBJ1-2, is DSGVTQTPKHLITATGQRVTLRCSPRSGDLSVYWYQQSLDQGLQFLIQYYNGEERAKGNILERFSAQQFPDLHSELNLSSLELGDSALYFCASSVGQITNYGYTFGSGTRLTVV.